Sequencing of this T cell receptor (beta chain) was carried out in a study of T-cell memory formation after mild COVID-19. Study-wide findings and caveats: In pre-infection memory, a portion of responding clones appeared, which suggested that cross-reactive memory joined.

5'RACE, which relied on constant-segment primers, yielded TCR alpha and TCR beta cDNA libraries carrying sample barcodes and UMIs. TCRdb passed the 5' RACE reads through MiXCR, listing each CDR3 protein once. The sample shows hundreds of thousands of distinct CDR3 sequences, about a fifth of them seen only once. This clonotype has just a few counts. Its antigen remains unknown. The V gene's germline CDR1 is LNHDA and CDR2 SQIVND (reference sequence). V was shortened by 5 bases and J by 5 bases, with 18 bases between the two germline ends. This CDR3 has 15 residues. The clonotype originates from an adult woman who had mild COVID-19 (a few samples of this study predate the infection). Cell type and time point are not known. This chain links TRBV19 with TRBJ2-5, with D unresolved. The sample was PBMCs or a T cell subset sorted from them (not recorded which). For the CDR3, the DNA is TGTGCCAGTAGTTTTGGATACCCGACCGGGGAGACCCAGTACTTC. Protein: CASSFGYPTGETQYF.